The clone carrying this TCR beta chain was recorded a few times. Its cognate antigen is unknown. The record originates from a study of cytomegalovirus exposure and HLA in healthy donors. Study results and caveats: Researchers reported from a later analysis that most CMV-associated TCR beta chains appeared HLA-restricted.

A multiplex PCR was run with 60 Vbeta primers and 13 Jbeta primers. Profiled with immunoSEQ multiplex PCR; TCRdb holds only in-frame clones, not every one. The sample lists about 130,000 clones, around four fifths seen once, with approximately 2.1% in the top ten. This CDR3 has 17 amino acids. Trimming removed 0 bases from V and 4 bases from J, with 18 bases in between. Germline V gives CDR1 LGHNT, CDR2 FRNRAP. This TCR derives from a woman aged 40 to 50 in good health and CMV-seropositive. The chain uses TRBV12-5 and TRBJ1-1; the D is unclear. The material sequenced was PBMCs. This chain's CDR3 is CASGLVIVGGRITEAFF. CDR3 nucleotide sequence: TGTGCTAGTGGTTTGGTAATTGTCGGAGGGCGAATCACTGAAGCTTTCTTT.